What follows are 27 T cell receptor beta chains derived from one specimen sequenced in a study of graft-versus-host responses after intestinal transplantation. The protocol was immunoSEQ multiplex PCR, while the TCRdb copy is restricted to in-frame clones and leaves out a portion. The sample holds roughly 25,000 clones, 85% to 95% seen once. The sample here was PBMCs, taken just under 40 days after intestinal transplant. These TCRs come from a human patient who received an intestinal transplant, so some T cells may come from the graft donor.

The genes are TRBV6-1 and TRBJ2-1, with a weak D call TRBD2 (5 bases). V was pared by 11 bases and J by 1 base, with 9 bases between. CDR3 length: 12 residues. In germline, CDR1 is MNHNS, CDR2 SASEGT. In nucleotides, the CDR3 is TGTGCCCTCCGAGGGTCCTACAATGAGCAGTTCTTC. Amino acid sequence: CALRGSYNEQFF.

This chain uses TRBV27 with TRBJ1-2, with 7 bases fitting TRBD1. In germline, CDR1 is MNHEY, CDR2 SMNVEV (reference sequence). The CDR3 is 13 amino acids. With V trimmed by 5 bases and J by 4 bases, 4 bases remained unmatched. CDR3 region: CASSPTGLYGYTF. The CDR3, as DNA: TGTGCCAGCAGTCCGACAGGGCTCTATGGCTACACCTTC.

This sequence joins TRBV2 and TRBJ2-7; D gene unclear. V lost 8 bases and J 7 bases, leaving 24 bases between the germline ends. Looked up from germline, CDR1 is SNHLY and CDR2 is FYNNEI. The CDR3 length is 15 residues. The CDR3 bases are TGTGCCAGCCAGTTCCCCGCCCCCCGCTCGAGGGAGCAGTACTTC. It encodes CASQFPAPRSREQYF.

The chain uses TRBV19 and TRBJ2-1, with 8 bases lining up with TRBD2. V shed 1 base, J shed 4 bases, and the junction held 3 bases outside the gene matches. Germline lookup yields CDR1 LNHDA and CDR2 SQIVND (reference sequence). The CDR3 is 15 amino acids. The CDR3 protein is CASSIGAGAYNEQFF. CDR3 bases: TGTGCCAGTAGTATAGGAGCGGGGGCATACAATGAGCAGTTCTTC.

The chain combines TRBV28 with TRBJ2-1, with D perhaps given as TRBD1 or TRBD2 (5 bases each). Germline CDR1 MDHEN, CDR2 SYDVKM. The CDR3 is 17 residues long. V was trimmed by 0 bases and J by 6 bases, leaving 18 bases between them. The CDR3 is CASSLCNLATEVNEQFF. CDR3 DNA sequence: TGTGCCAGCAGTTTATGTAACTTAGCGACAGAGGTCAATGAGCAGTTCTTC. The whole variable domain, remainder taken from reference TRBV28 and TRBJ2-1, is DVKVTQSSRYLVKRTGEKVFLECVQDMDHENMFWYRQDPGLGLRLIYFSYDVKMKEKGDIPEGYSVSREKKERFSLILESASTNQTSMYLCASSLCNLATEVNEQFFGPGTRLTVL.

The CDR3 spells CALEWGGRYEQYF. CDR3 DNA: TGTGCCCTGGAGTGGGGGGGCCGGTACGAGCAGTACTTC. The V call is TRBV30, the J call TRBJ2-7; possible D gene TRBD2, 7 bases. CDR1 is GTSNPN and CDR2 is SVGIG in the germline V gene (reference sequence). This CDR3 region has 13 residues. Trimming took 8 bases from V and 4 from J, leaving 18 bases between them.

The rearrangement joins TRBV5-6 to TRBJ2-1; D unresolved. Trimming took off 5 bases at V and 4 bases at J, with 13 bases between the two ends. Germline-derived CDR1 and CDR2 are SGHDT and YYEEEE. This CDR3 has 14 residues. The CDR3 DNA reads as TGTGCCAGCAGTATAGATTCCGGTTACAATGAGCAGTTCTTC. Amino acids: CASSIDSGYNEQFF. Using reference TRBV5-6 and TRBJ2-1 for the parts outside the CDR3, the full variable domain is DAGVTQSPTHLIKTRGQQVTLRCSPKSGHDTVSWYQQALGQGPQFIFQYYEEEERQRGNFPDRFSGHQFPNYSSELNVNALLLGDSALYLCASSIDSGYNEQFFGPGTRLTVL.

The rearrangement joins TRBV27 to TRBJ2-1, with 11 bases aligning to TRBD2. The CDR3 loop spans 14 amino acids. Germline V lookup: CDR1 MNHEY, CDR2 SMNVEV (reference sequence). The V gene end was trimmed by 5 bases and the J gene end by 8 bases; junction bases not matched to a gene: 5. The DNA for the CDR3 is TGTGCCAGCAGTCTAACTAGCGGGAGCCATGAGCAGTTCTTC. It translates to CASSLTSGSHEQFF.

The chain uses TRBV7-9 and TRBJ2-7, with TRBD2 as a possible D gene (5 bases). V was shortened by 1 base and J by 2 bases, with 12 bases between the two germline ends. The CDR3 is 15 amino acids. Looked up from germline, CDR1 is SEHNR and CDR2 is FQNEAQ (reference sequence). The CDR3 loop reads CASSLVGGPTYEQYF. For the CDR3, the DNA is TGTGCCAGCAGCTTAGTTGGAGGACCAACCTACGAGCAGTACTTC.

The chain is built from TRBV4-2 and TRBJ2-1; D ambiguous. Germline lookup yields CDR1 LGHNA and CDR2 YNFKEQ. The V end was cut by 0 bases, the J end by 6 bases, with 12 bases between. The CDR3 has 15 residues. The CDR3 sequence is CASSQEVPWGNEQFF. CDR3 DNA sequence: TGTGCCAGCAGCCAAGAGGTCCCCTGGGGCAATGAGCAGTTCTTC.

The chain recombines TRBV11-1 with TRBJ2-1; 10 bases align to TRBD2. Germline V CDR1 and CDR2: SGHAT, FQDESV (reference sequence). The length of the CDR3 is 16 residues. With 5 bases clipped from V and 3 bases from J, the junction kept 7 bases outside the gene matches. The CDR3 nucleotides are TGTGCCAGCAGCCCCTTACTAGCGGGGCACTACAATGAGCAGTTCTTC. Its protein is CASSPLLAGHYNEQFF.

The V call is TRBV4-1, the J call TRBJ2-2; 9 bases are a match to TRBD2. V was clipped by 0 bases and J by 4 bases; unmatched bases: 6. The CDR3 length is 17 residues. The germline gives CDR1 MGHRA, CDR2 YSYEKL. CDR3 nucleotides: TGCGCCAGCAGCCAAGAAGGATTAGCGGGAGCCACCGGGGAGCTGTTTTTT. Its translation is CASSQEGLAGATGELFF.

This chain connects TRBV30 to TRBJ2-1; no definite D call. CDR1 and CDR2 (germline): GTSNPN, SVGIG (reference sequence). V shed 0 bases and J shed 9 bases, with 12 bases lying between them. The CDR3 sequence is 13 residues long. CDR3 sequence reads: CAWSVIGPGEQFF. The CDR3 bases are TGTGCCTGGAGTGTAATAGGGCCAGGTGAGCAGTTCTTC.

This sequence joins TRBV28 and TRBJ1-5; perhaps TRBD1 as D (6 bases). The CDR3 contains 15 residues. Germline V gene sequence: CDR1 MDHEN, CDR2 SYDVKM. V lost 2 bases and J lost 2, with 10 bases in between. CDR3 DNA sequence: TGTGCCAGCAGTTTAAAGGGGGGCGGCAATCAGCCCCAGCATTTT. It is translated as CASSLKGGGNQPQHF.

V and J are TRBV10-3 and TRBJ1-1; 8 bases match TRBD1. This CDR3 has 14 amino acids. Germline assignment: CDR1 ENHRY and CDR2 SYGVKD. J lost 2 bases, V lost 7 bases, and 6 bases had no gene match. The CDR3, as DNA: TGTGCCATCAATGGACAGGGCTCCAACACTGAAGCTTTCTTT. Translated: CAINGQGSNTEAFF.

This chain connects TRBV19 to TRBJ2-3, with D maybe TRBD1 (6 bases). Per the germline V gene, CDR1 is LNHDA and CDR2 is SQIVND (reference sequence). There are 13 residues in the CDR3. V dropped 7 bases and J dropped 4 bases, with 12 bases sitting between them. This CDR3 is CASIPRGADTQYF. The CDR3 region has the DNA TGTGCCAGTATTCCCAGGGGAGCAGATACGCAGTATTTT.

The CDR3 DNA reads TGTGCCAGTAGTATAATTGAAGGGACTAGCGGGGGGGAGACCCAGTACTTC. It is translated as CASSIIEGTSGGETQYF. The chain combines TRBV19 with TRBJ2-5; the match to TRBD2 covers 15 bases. J lost 5 bases, V lost 2 bases, and 6 bases had no gene match. CDR1 LNHDA and CDR2 SQIVND come from the germline V gene (reference sequence). This CDR3 contains 17 residues.

This clone occurred once. The chain carries TRBV9 and TRBJ2-1, with a possible D match to TRBD2 (6 bases). Looked up from germline, CDR1 is SGDLS and CDR2 is YYNGEE. The V end was cut by 0 bases, the J end by 6 bases, with 7 bases between. The CDR3 has 13 residues. The CDR3 DNA is TGTGCCAGCAGCGTAGGCGGGGCCAATGAGCAGTTCTTC. This encodes CASSVGGANEQFF.

The genes are TRBV9 and TRBJ2-7; maybe TRBD2 (5 bases). The V end lost 0 bases, the J end lost 4 bases, and 11 bases lay between the germline ends. Per the germline V gene, CDR1 is SGDLS and CDR2 is YYNGEE. The length of the CDR3 is 14 residues. CDR3 residues: CASSVAAAAYEQYF. In DNA, the CDR3 is TGTGCCAGCAGCGTAGCTGCAGCGGCTTACGAGCAGTACTTC.

The rearrangement uses TRBV7-8 and TRBJ1-4; 7 bases line up with TRBD1. Looked up from germline, CDR1 is SGHVS and CDR2 is FQNEAQ. This CDR3 region has 16 residues. With V trimmed by 1 base and J by 8 bases, 10 bases remained unmatched. CDR3 in amino acids: CASSLGNTGVGEKLFF. CDR3 nucleotide sequence: TGTGCCAGCAGCTTAGGGAACACAGGGGTAGGGGAAAAACTGTTTTTT.

The chain employs TRBV5-1 and TRBJ1-2; the D gene is possibly TRBD1 (6 bases). Trimming took 4 bases from V and 7 from J, leaving 17 bases between them. Germline CDR1 is SGHRS and CDR2 is YFSETQ. This CDR3 comprises 14 residues. The CDR3 spells CASSARDTEGGYTF. CDR3 bases: TGCGCCAGCAGCGCTCGGGACACTGAGGGTGGCTACACCTTC.

This clone was seen only once. The V call is TRBV4-2, the J call TRBJ1-2; D possibly corresponds to TRBD1 (5 bases). This CDR3 is 13 amino acids long. The V end was cut by 1 base, the J end by 6 bases, with 9 bases between. Germline lookup yields CDR1 LGHNA and CDR2 YNFKEQ. CDR3 nucleotide sequence: TGTGCCAGCAGCCAAGGCAGGGCGGATGGCTACACCTTC. The encoded protein is CASSQGRADGYTF.

The chain links TRBV18 to TRBJ1-2, with TRBD1 identical over 7 bases. Looked up from germline, CDR1 is KGHSH and CDR2 is LQKENI. J lost 4 bases, V lost 3 bases, and 5 bases had no gene match. This CDR3 is 14 amino acids long. The CDR3 DNA reads TGTGCCAGCTCACCGGGACAGTTTAGCTATGGCTACACCTTC. This gives the protein CASSPGQFSYGYTF.

This chain joins TRBV9 and TRBJ1-2; 8 nucleotides match TRBD1. The germline gives CDR1 SGDLS, CDR2 YYNGEE. V lost 5 bases to trimming and J lost 1 base; unmatched junction nucleotides: 4. The CDR3 totals 14 residues. Written as DNA, the CDR3 is TGTGCCAGCAGTCAGGGGGCGGGTAACTATGGCTACACCTTC. Protein product: CASSQGAGNYGYTF. Drawing the rest from reference TRBV9 and TRBJ1-2, the complete variable domain is DSGVTQTPKHLITATGQRVTLRCSPRSGDLSVYWYQQSLDQGLQFLIQYYNGEERAKGNILERFSAQQFPDLHSELNLSSLELGDSALYFCASSQGAGNYGYTFGSGTRLTVV.

The chain is built from TRBV6-5 and TRBJ2-7, with TRBD2 matching over 14 bases. J gave up 7 bases and V 6 bases, and 5 bases lay outside the gene matches. The V gene's germline CDR1 is MNHEY and CDR2 SVGAGI. The CDR3 runs to 14 residues. The CDR3 region is CASSYGLAGGEQYF. The CDR3 DNA reads TGTGCCAGCAGCTACGGACTAGCGGGAGGTGAGCAGTACTTC.

The count of this clone is one. The V gene is TRBV4-1, the J gene TRBJ2-1, with 16 nucleotides matching TRBD2. Germline CDR1 MGHRA, CDR2 YSYEKL. Unmatched junction bases numbered 4, after V lost 4 bases and J lost 10 bases. This CDR3 comprises 15 residues. The CDR3 protein is CASSPEGLAGGEQFF. Here the CDR3 DNA reads TGCGCCAGCAGCCCTGAGGGACTAGCGGGAGGGGAGCAGTTCTTC.

This clone has only one observation. The chain joins TRBV6-5 to TRBJ2-7; D is undetermined. This CDR3 region has 13 residues. Deletions cut 0 bases from V and 3 bases from J, with 6 bases between. Germline V lookup: CDR1 MNHEY, CDR2 SVGAGI. CDR3 sequence reads: CASSYSRGYEQYF. The CDR3 DNA sequence: TGTGCCAGCAGTTACTCACGAGGCTACGAGCAGTACTTC.